These 19 T cell receptor beta chains share one sample of origin, sequenced in a study of cytomegalovirus exposure and HLA in healthy donors. 13 Jbeta primers and 60 Vbeta primers were used for the PCR. The repertoire was sequenced with immunoSEQ multiplex PCR; TCRdb's copy has only in-frame clones and lacks some. The sample gives some 180,000 clones, roughly four fifths of which show up once; around 1.6% is in the top ten. Sequencing input: PBMCs. These receptors all come from a man younger than 30 in good health and CMV-seronegative.

The J gene is TRBJ1-4, the V gene TRBV2, with a tentative D call TRBD1 (5 bases). CDR1 and CDR2 from the germline V gene are SNHLY and FYNNEI. The ends were cut back, 6 bases at V and 0 bases at J, with 11 bases in the middle. The CDR3 runs to 15 residues. The CDR3 DNA reads TGTGCCAGCAGGAAAACAGGAGCAACTAATGAAAAACTGTTTTTT. Translation gives CASRKTGATNEKLFF.

This clone was seen only once. The rearrangement joins TRBV6-1 to TRBJ1-1; TRBD1 aligns across 11 bases. The germline V gene encodes CDR1 MNHNS and CDR2 SASEGT. V lost 5 bases and J lost 6; bases outside the gene matches: 8. The CDR3 has 15 amino acids. CDR3 region: CASSSRDRGRPEAFF. The CDR3 coding sequence is TGTGCCAGCAGTTCCCGGGACAGGGGGAGACCTGAAGCTTTCTTT.

The rearrangement joins TRBV4-3 to TRBJ1-1; D is unclear. V was pared by 1 base and J by 5 bases, with 14 bases between. The V gene's germline CDR1 is LGHNA and CDR2 YSLEER. There are 15 residues in the CDR3. This CDR3 reads CASSQAGGRRTEAFF. The CDR3 DNA reads as TGCGCCAGCAGCCAAGCGGGAGGGCGTCGGACTGAAGCTTTCTTT.

This rearrangement joins TRBV2 to TRBJ1-2; 8 bases are shared with TRBD1. Germline V gives CDR1 SNHLY, CDR2 FYNNEI. This CDR3 has 14 amino acids. V trimming: 3 bases; J trimming: 5 bases; junction bases outside the gene matches: 5. CDR3 DNA: TGTGCCAGCAGTGACAGGGGGCGCGCGTATGGCTACACCTTC. It is translated as CASSDRGRAYGYTF.

J is TRBJ2-7 and V is TRBV6-1, with 9 bases that match TRBD2. Germline lookup yields CDR1 MNHNS and CDR2 SASEGT. This CDR3 is 14 amino acids long. After removal of 4 bases from V and 3 bases from J, the junction contained 4 bases not matched to a gene. The CDR3 sequence: CASSGLAGNYEQYF. CDR3 coding DNA: TGTGCCAGCAGTGGTCTAGCGGGGAACTACGAGCAGTACTTC.

V and J are TRBV4-1 and TRBJ2-5; D remains unclear. This CDR3 comprises 13 residues. V lost 4 bases and J lost 4, with 10 bases in between. From germline, CDR1 is MGHRA and CDR2 YSYEKL. CDR3 amino acids: CASSPRVGETQYF. CDR3 nucleotide sequence: TGCGCCAGCAGCCCCCGGGTCGGAGAGACCCAGTACTTC.

The rearrangement uses TRBV27 and TRBJ1-2; 8 bases match TRBD1. The germline V gene has CDR1 MNHEY and CDR2 SMNVEV (reference sequence). With V trimmed by 4 bases and J by 8 bases, 12 bases remained unmatched. CDR3 length equals 15 residues. CDR3 protein: CASSSFLDRVKGYTF. The CDR3 coding sequence is TGTGCCAGCAGTTCGTTTCTGGACAGGGTGAAAGGCTACACCTTC.

The rearrangement joins TRBV29-1 to TRBJ2-7, with D maybe TRBD2 (6 bases). The V gene lost 8 bases and the J gene lost 6 bases, with 23 bases spanning the gap. The germline gives CDR1 SQVTM, CDR2 ANQGSEA. This CDR3 region has 14 residues. The CDR3 DNA reads TGCAGCTTCGACCGGGACTCCTATTGCTCCGAGCAGTACTTC. Protein product: CSFDRDSYCSEQYF.

The CDR3 region is CAISESQGGTDTQYF. The CDR3, as DNA: TGTGCCATCAGTGAGTCACAGGGGGGCACAGATACGCAGTATTTT. The V and J genes are TRBV10-3 and TRBJ2-3; 8 positions match TRBD1. The V segment lost 0 bases and the J segment 1 base; nucleotides outside the gene matches: 0. The CDR3 sequence is 15 residues long. CDR1 ENHRY and CDR2 SYGVKD come from the germline V gene.

This rearrangement joins TRBV5-8 to TRBJ2-2, with TRBD1 as a possible D gene (7 bases). Looked up from germline, CDR1 is SGHTS and CDR2 is YDEGEE. The V end was cut by 0 bases, the J end by 3 bases, with 12 bases between. The length of the CDR3 is 16 residues. CDR3 DNA sequence: TGTGCCAGCAGCTTGGCAGGGGGGATAGACACCGGGGAGCTGTTTTTT. It specifies CASSLAGGIDTGELFF.

Only a few counts were recorded for this clone. The chain uses TRBV30 and TRBJ1-1; D unresolved. Trimming left V 0 bases short and J 4 bases short, with 9 bases between. Germline V gene sequence: CDR1 GTSNPN, CDR2 SVGIG (reference sequence). This CDR3 is built from 13 residues. The CDR3 nucleotides are TGTGCCTGGAGTGTATCCCGGGGCACTGAAGCTTTCTTT. Amino acids: CAWSVSRGTEAFF.

The genes are TRBV19 and TRBJ1-5; 8 bases map to TRBD1. This CDR3 region has 16 residues. Per germline, CDR1 LNHDA and CDR2 SQIVND (reference sequence). V lost 4 bases to trimming and J lost 5 bases; unmatched junction nucleotides: 10. CDR3: CASSRGQEVVYQPQHF. The DNA of the CDR3 is TGTGCCAGTAGTAGGGGACAGGAAGTTGTTTATCAGCCCCAGCATTTT.

The CDR3 region is CAISESRGRTIYNEQFF. For the CDR3, the DNA is TGTGCCATCAGTGAGTCGCGGGGGAGGACCATATACAATGAGCAGTTCTTC. The rearrangement joins TRBV10-3 to TRBJ2-1; TRBD2 agrees at 7 bases. The CDR3 covers 17 residues. Germline V gene lookup returns CDR1 ENHRY and CDR2 SYGVKD. V trimming: 0 bases; J trimming: 4 bases; junction bases outside the gene matches: 9.

This clone was picked up a small number of times. Written as DNA, the CDR3 is TGTGCCAGCAAGGGGCAGAGCTCTGGGGCCAACGTCCTGACTTTC. Translated: CASKGQSSGANVLTF. V and J are TRBV6-1 and TRBJ2-6, with a tentative D call TRBD1 (5 bases). This CDR3 spans 15 amino acids. Germline CDR1 reads MNHNS; CDR2 reads SASEGT. Trimming took off 7 bases at V and 0 bases at J, with 10 bases between the two ends.

About this clone itself: Germline is not matched at one junction end, which may reflect a read error. The chain combines TRBV5-6 with TRBJ1-1, with TRBD1 matching 11 bases. In germline, CDR1 is SGHDT, CDR2 YYEEEE. The CDR3 consists of 15 residues. CDR3 coding DNA: TGTACCAGCAGCTTGGTGGACAGGGGGCCCACTGAAGCTTTCTTT. This gives the protein CTSSLVDRGPTEAFF.

This clone was picked up one time. The V gene is TRBV19, the J gene TRBJ2-5; a possible D gene is TRBD2 (6 bases). Germline V gives CDR1 LNHDA, CDR2 SQIVND (reference sequence). V lost 3 bases and J lost 4, with 18 bases in between. The CDR3 totals 16 residues. The CDR3 nucleotides are TGTGCCAGTAGTATGCGTAGGACTTGGGGGGTAGAGACCCAGTACTTC. This translates into CASSMRRTWGVETQYF.

V and J are TRBV11-3 and TRBJ1-1; 7 nucleotides line up with TRBD1. V gave up 5 bases and J gave up 5 bases; unmatched junction bases: 5. Germline CDR1 is SGHNT and CDR2 is YENEEA. CDR3 length: 13 residues. CDR3 DNA sequence: TGTGCCAGCAGCCCAGGGACAGTAACTGAAGCTTTCTTT. Residues: CASSPGTVTEAFF.

The chain is built from TRBV11-3 and TRBJ2-7; TRBD1 matches at 8 bases. V shed 5 bases, J shed 6 bases, and the junction held 15 bases outside the gene matches. From germline, CDR1 is SGHNT and CDR2 YENEEA. There are 16 residues in the CDR3. As DNA, the CDR3 is TGTGCCAGCAGCCTAACCCTCGGACAGGGCAATCCCGAGCAGTACTTC. Protein product: CASSLTLGQGNPEQYF.

The V gene is TRBV19, the J gene TRBJ2-5; 7 bases line up with TRBD1. The CDR3 length is 15 residues. With 1 base clipped from V and 2 bases from J, the junction kept 4 bases outside the gene matches. Germline CDR1 reads LNHDA; CDR2 reads SQIVND (reference sequence). The DNA of the CDR3 is TGTGCCAGTAGTATAGGGACAGGCACACAAGAGACCCAGTACTTC. It encodes CASSIGTGTQETQYF.